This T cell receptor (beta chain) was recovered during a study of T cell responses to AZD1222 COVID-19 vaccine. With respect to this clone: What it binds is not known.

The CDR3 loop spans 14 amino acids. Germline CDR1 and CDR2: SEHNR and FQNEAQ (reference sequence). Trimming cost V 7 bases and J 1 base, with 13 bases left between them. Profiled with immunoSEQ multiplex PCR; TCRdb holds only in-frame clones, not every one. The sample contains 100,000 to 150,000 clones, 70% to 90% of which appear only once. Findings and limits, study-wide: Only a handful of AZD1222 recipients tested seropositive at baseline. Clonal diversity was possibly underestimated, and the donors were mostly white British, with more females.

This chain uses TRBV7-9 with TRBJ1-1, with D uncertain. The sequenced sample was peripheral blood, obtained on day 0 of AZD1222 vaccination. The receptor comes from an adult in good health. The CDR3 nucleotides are TGTGCCAGCACCCCGACTAAGAGGAACACTGAAGCTTTCTTT. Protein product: CASTPTKRNTEAFF.